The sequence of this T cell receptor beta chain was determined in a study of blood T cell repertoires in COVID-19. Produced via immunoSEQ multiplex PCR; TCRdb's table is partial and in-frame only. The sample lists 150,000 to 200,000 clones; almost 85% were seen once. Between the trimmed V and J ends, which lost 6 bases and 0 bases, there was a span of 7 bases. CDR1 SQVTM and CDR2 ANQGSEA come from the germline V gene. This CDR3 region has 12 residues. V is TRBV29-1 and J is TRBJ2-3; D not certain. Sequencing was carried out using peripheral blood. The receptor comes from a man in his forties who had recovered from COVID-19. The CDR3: CSVATSTDTQYF. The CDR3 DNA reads TGCAGCGTAGCAACTAGCACAGATACGCAGTATTTT.